This T cell receptor (beta chain) was profiled in a study of shared clonotypes between healthy human individuals. Study findings and constraints: Non-shared clonotypes had lower generation probabilities than clonotypes shared by all four sorted-subset donors.

Subsets obtained from CD4+ cells comprised CD45RA+ naive and CD45RA-negative memory cells. Turning to this clone: Its antigen is currently unknown.

V lost 3 bases and J lost 4; bases outside the gene matches: 8. Germline V gives CDR1 MGHDK, CDR2 SYGVNS. This CDR3 comprises 16 residues. The data were produced by immunoSEQ multiplex PCR, yet TCRdb's version contains in-frame clones alone and is incomplete. Of roughly 2.2 million clones in the sample, 85% to 95% are singletons; the top ten hold 0.39%. The chain joins TRBV25-1 to TRBJ2-2; 7 nucleotides align to TRBD1. This receptor was taken from a young man in good health. Some clones in this sample may be carry-over from other donors' samples. Sequencing used naive CD4+ T cells from PBMCs. Subset defined: CD45RA+ positively selected. The CDR3 region has the DNA TGTGCCAGCAGTGATCCCGCGACAGGGTCCACCGGGGAGCTGTTTTTT. Translation: CASSDPATGSTGELFF. The full variable domain, with the rest looked up from reference TRBV25-1 and TRBJ2-2, is EADIYQTPRYLVIGTGKKITLECSQTMGHDKMYWYQQDPGMELHLIHYSYGVNSTEKGDLSSESTVSRIRTEHFPLTLESARPSHTSQYLCASSDPATGSTGELFFGEGSRLTVL.